This entry features one T cell receptor beta chain sequence. The data were taken from a study of blood T cell repertoires in COVID-19. Across the study: T cells, B-cell-depleted T cells, or PBMCs provided the cDNA or gDNA that served as material.

Profiling relied on immunoSEQ multiplex PCR, and the TCRdb table lists in-frame clones only, not all of them. The data show 150,000 to 200,000 clones, around 86% seen once. V shed 3 bases and J shed 7 bases, with 15 bases lying between them. The CDR3 loop spans 14 amino acids. Germline CDR1 and CDR2: LGHDT and YNNKEL (reference sequence). V usage is TRBV3-1 (or the pseudogene TRBV3-2) and J usage is TRBJ1-1; D perhaps matches TRBD1 (6 bases). The source material was peripheral blood. This TCR was recovered from a woman older than 75 with COVID-19, enrolled during active disease. Written as DNA, the CDR3 is TGTGCCAGCAGCCATGTCGGGACACCCTTTGAAGCTTTCTTT. It encodes CASSHVGTPFEAFF.